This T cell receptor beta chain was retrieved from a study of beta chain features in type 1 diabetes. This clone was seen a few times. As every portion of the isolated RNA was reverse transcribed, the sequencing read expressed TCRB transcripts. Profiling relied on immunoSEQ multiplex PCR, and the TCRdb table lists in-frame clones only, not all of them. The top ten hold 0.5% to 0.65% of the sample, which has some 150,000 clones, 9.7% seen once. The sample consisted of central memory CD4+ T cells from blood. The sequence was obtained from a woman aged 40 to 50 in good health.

The chain's CDR3 is CASTVNPNRGQETQYF. The CDR3 DNA follows: TGTGCCAGCACCGTAAACCCCAACAGGGGGCAAGAGACCCAGTACTTC. The chain joins TRBV5-6 to TRBJ2-5, with TRBD1 matching 8 bases. Unmatched junction bases numbered 12, after V lost 6 bases and J lost 2 bases. Germline lookup yields CDR1 SGHDT and CDR2 YYEEEE. The CDR3 length is 16 residues. The whole variable domain, filled in from reference TRBV5-6 and TRBJ2-5, reads DAGVTQSPTHLIKTRGQQVTLRCSPKSGHDTVSWYQQALGQGPQFIFQYYEEEERQRGNFPDRFSGHQFPNYSSELNVNALLLGDSALYLCASTVNPNRGQETQYFGPGTRLLVL.